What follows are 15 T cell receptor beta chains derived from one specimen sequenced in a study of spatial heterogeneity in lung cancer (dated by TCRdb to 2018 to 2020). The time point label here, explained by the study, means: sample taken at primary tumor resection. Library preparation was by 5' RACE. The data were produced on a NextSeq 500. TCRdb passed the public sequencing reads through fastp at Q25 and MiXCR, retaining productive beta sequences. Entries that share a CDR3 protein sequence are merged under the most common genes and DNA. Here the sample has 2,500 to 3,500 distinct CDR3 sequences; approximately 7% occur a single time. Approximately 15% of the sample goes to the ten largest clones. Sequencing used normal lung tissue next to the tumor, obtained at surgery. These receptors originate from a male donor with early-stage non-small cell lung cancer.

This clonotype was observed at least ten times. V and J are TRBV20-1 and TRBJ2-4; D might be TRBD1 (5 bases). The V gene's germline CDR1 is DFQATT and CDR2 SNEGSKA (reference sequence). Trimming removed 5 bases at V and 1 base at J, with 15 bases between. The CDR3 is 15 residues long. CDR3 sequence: CSAYPTGLAKNIQYF. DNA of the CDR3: TGCAGTGCTTACCCCACAGGCCTTGCCAAAAACATTCAGTACTTC.

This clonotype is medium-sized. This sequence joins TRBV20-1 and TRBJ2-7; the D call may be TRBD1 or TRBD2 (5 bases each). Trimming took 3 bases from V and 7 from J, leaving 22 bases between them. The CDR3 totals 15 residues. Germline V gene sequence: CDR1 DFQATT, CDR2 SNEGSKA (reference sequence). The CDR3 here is CSARESGTDRGEQYF. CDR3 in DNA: TGCAGTGCTAGGGAGTCCGGGACGGACCGTGGGGAGCAGTACTTC.

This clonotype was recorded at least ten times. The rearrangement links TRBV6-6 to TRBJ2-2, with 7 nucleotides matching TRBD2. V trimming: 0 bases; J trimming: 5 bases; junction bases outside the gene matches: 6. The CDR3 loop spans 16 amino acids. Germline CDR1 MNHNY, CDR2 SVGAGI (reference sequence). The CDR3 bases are TGTGCCAGCAGTTACTCTGGGGGGGATGGGACCGGGGAGCTGTTTTTT. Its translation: CASSYSGGDGTGELFF.

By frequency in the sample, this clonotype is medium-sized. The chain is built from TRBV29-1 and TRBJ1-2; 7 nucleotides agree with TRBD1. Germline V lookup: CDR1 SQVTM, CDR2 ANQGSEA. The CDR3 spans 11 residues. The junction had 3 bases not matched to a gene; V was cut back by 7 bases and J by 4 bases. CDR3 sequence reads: CSAGTVYGYTF. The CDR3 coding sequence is TGCAGCGCTGGGACAGTCTATGGCTACACCTTC.

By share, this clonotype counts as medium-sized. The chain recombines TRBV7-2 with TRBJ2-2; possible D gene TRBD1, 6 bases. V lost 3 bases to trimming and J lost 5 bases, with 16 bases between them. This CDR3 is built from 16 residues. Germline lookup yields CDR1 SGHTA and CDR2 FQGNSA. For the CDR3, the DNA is TGTGCCAGCAGCTTGTTCAGGGGCGCAGGAACCGGGGAGCTGTTTTTT. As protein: CASSLFRGAGTGELFF.

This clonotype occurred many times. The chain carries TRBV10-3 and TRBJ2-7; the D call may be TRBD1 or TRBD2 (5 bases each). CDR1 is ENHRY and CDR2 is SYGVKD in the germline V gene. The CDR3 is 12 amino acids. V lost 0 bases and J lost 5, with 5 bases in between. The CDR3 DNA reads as TGTGCCATCAGTGAGTCGGGGGACGAGCAGTACTTC. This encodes CAISESGDEQYF.

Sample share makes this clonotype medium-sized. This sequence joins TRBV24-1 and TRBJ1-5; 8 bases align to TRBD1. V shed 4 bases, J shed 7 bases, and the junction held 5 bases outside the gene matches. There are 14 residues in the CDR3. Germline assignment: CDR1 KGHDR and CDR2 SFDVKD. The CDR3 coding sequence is TGTGCCACCAGTGACCGGACAGGGCTGCAGCCCCAGCATTTT. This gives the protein CATSDRTGLQPQHF.

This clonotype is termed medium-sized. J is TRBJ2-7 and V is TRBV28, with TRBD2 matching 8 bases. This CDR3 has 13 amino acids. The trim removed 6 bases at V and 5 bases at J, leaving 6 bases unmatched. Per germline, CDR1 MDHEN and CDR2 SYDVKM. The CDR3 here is CASRLAAVHEQYF. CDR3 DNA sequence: TGTGCCAGCAGACTAGCGGCCGTCCACGAGCAGTACTTC.

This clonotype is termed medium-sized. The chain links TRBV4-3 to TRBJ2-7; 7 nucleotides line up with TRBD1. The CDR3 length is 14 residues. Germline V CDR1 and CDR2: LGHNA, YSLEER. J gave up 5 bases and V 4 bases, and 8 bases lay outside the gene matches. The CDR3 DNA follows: TGCGCCAGCAGCCTAAACAGGGGCTTGGACGAGCAGTACTTC. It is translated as CASSLNRGLDEQYF.

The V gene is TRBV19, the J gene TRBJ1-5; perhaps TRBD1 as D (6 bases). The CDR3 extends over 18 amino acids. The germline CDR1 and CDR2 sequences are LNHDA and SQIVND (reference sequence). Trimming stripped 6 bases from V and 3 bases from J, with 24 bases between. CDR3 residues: CASSHGQSLVDSNQPQHF. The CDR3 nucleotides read TGTGCCAGTAGCCACGGACAGTCCCTCGTTGATTCCAATCAGCCCCAGCATTTT.

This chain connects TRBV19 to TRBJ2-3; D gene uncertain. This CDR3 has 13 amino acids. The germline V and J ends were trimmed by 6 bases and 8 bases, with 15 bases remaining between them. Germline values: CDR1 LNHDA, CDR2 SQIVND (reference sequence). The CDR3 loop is CASSGRSTGTQYF. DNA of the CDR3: TGTGCCAGTAGCGGCCGATCAACGGGTACGCAGTATTTT.

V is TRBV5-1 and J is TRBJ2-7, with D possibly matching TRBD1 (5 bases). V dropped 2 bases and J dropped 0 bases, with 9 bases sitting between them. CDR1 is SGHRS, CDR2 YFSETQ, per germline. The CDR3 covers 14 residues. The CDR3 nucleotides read TGCGCCAGCAGCTTAACAGGTAGCTCCTACGAGCAGTACTTC. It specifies CASSLTGSSYEQYF.

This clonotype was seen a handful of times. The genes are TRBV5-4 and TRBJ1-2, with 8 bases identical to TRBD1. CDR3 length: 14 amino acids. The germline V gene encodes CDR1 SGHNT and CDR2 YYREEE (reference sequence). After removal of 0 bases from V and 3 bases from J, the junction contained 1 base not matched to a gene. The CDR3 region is CASSLAGQDYGYTF. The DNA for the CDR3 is TGTGCCAGCAGCTTGGCGGGACAGGACTATGGCTACACCTTC.

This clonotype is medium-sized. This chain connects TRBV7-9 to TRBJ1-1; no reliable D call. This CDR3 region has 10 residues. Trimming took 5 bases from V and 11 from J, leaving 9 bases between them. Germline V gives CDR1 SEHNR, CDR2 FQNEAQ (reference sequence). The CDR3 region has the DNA TGTGCCAGCAGCGAGACTGGGGCTTTCTTT. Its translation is CASSETGAFF.

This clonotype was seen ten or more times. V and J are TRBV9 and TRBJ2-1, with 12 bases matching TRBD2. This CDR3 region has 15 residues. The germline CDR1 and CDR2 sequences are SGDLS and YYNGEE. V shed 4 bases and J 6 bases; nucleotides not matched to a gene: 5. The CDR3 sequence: CASSPSGGAFNEQFF. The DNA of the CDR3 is TGTGCCAGCAGCCCTAGCGGGGGGGCCTTCAATGAGCAGTTCTTC.